One sample yielded the 11 T cell receptor beta chains listed below, sequenced in a study of tumor-infiltrating lymphocytes in primary liver carcinoma. The authors took blood RNA from unsorted whole blood and also extracted germline DNA. The input was approximately 500 ng total RNA; TCR beta cDNA was made from it with a constant-region primer. TCR beta libraries came from three nested multiplex PCR rounds using slightly modified ARM-PCR. Each of the first two PCR rounds ran roughly 9 cycles with TRBV1-TRBV30 forward and C-beta reverse primers. Each CDR3 protein is one row after TCRdb ran MiXCR on the multiplex PCR reads. The table has 300,000 to 400,000 distinct CDR3 sequences, over 55% seen once. Specimen: peripheral blood. Receptors originate from a man between 35 and 55 years old with primary liver carcinoma and hepatitis B virus infection.

This clonotype has a single count. The junction shows a germline mismatch at one end, possibly a read error. The chain combines TRBV6-2 or TRBV6-3 with TRBJ2-5; no definite D call. Germline V lookup: CDR1 MNHEY, CDR2 SVGEGT. CDR3 size: 13 residues. The CDR3 nucleotides are TGTGTCAGCCACAGAGTGGTGTCGGAGACCCAGTACTTC. Translated: CVSHRVVSETQYF.

On this clonotype itself: Possible read error: a much larger clone is one base away. The gene calls are TRBV4-3 and TRBJ1-2; D is undetermined. CDR3 length: 13 amino acids. The germline V gene has CDR1 LGHNA and CDR2 YSLEER. The CDR3, as DNA: TGCGCCAGCAGCCAAGAACCGGTCTATGGCCACACCTTC. Its protein product is CASSQEPVYGHTF.

About this clonotype: A clone one base away is much larger, so this may be a read error. No conserved phenylalanine or tryptophan ends this CDR3, so it is likely a read error. The chain joins TRBV6-6 to TRBJ2-5; D not certain. Trimming stripped 6 bases from V and 2 bases from J, with 7 bases between. Germline V lookup: CDR1 MNHNY, CDR2 SVGAGI (reference sequence). The CDR3 has 12 residues. Here the CDR3 DNA reads TGTGCCAGCAGCAGACAACAAGAGACCCAGTACTCC. Translating gives CASSRQQETQYS.

With respect to this clonotype: Given the absence of the conserved phenylalanine or tryptophan at the CDR3 end, a read error is likely. The V call is TRBV5-6, the J call TRBJ2-1, with D perhaps TRBD1 (6 bases). The V gene lost 2 bases and the J gene lost 4 bases, with 10 bases spanning the gap. The CDR3 loop spans 14 amino acids. Germline lookup yields CDR1 SGHDT and CDR2 YYEEEE. The CDR3: CASSFPDRYNEQFL. CDR3 bases: TGTGCCAGCAGCTTCCCTGACAGGTACAATGAGCAGTTCTTA.

J is TRBJ2-1 and V is TRBV5-4; 8 bases align to TRBD2. Losses at the gene ends were 4 bases for V and 10 bases for J; bases not matched to a gene: 16. CDR3 length: 16 amino acids. Germline V gene data show CDR1 as SGHNT and CDR2 as YYREEE (reference sequence). The CDR3 protein is CASSPQGRLAREEQFF. The CDR3 bases are TGTGCCAGCAGCCCCCAAGGAAGACTAGCGCGGGAGGAGCAGTTCTTC.

Comments on this clonotype: A junction boundary mismatches the germline segment, possibly from a read error. This chain connects TRBV14 to TRBJ1-1; unclear D gene. Germline V gene data show CDR1 as SGHDN and CDR2 as FVKESK. The CDR3 has 14 residues. In nucleotides, the CDR3 is TGTGCCAGCAGTCAAGTATCATGGCGCACTGAAGCTTTCTTT. This encodes CASSQVSWRTEAFF.

V usage is TRBV6-5 and J usage is TRBJ1-1, with 8 positions matching TRBD1. CDR1 MNHEY and CDR2 SVGAGI come from the germline V gene. The J segment lost 4 bases and the V segment lost 0 bases, leaving 7 bases of the junction unmatched. The CDR3 has 16 residues. The CDR3 nucleotides read TGTGCCAGCAGTTACTCACCAGGACAGGGATCCACTGAAGCTTTCTTT. The encoded protein is CASSYSPGQGSTEAFF.

This clonotype was observed once. The chain uses TRBV5-1 and TRBJ1-2; 9 nucleotides line up with TRBD1. Per the germline V gene, CDR1 is SGHRS and CDR2 is YFSETQ. V dropped 5 bases and J dropped 7; count of bases not matched to a gene: 9. This CDR3 has 14 amino acids. CDR3 bases: TGCGCCAGCAGGATATCCGGACAGGGGTTTGGCTACACCTTC. Protein product: CASRISGQGFGYTF.

The chain recombines TRBV5-1 with TRBJ2-7; the match to TRBD2 covers 7 bases. The J segment lost 5 bases and the V segment lost 4 bases, leaving 6 bases of the junction unmatched. Germline CDR1 and CDR2: SGHRS and YFSETQ. The CDR3 consists of 13 residues. CDR3: CASSLREDNEQYF. CDR3 DNA sequence: TGCGCCAGCAGCCTCCGGGAGGACAACGAGCAGTACTTC.

With regard to this clonotype: This may be a read error: a much more frequent sequence differs by one nucleotide. The CDR3 DNA reads TGCAGCGCAGGCGAGCTTGCTTTCTTT. Protein sequence: CSAGELAFF. The rearrangement links TRBV29-1 to TRBJ1-1; no clear D gene. This CDR3 is built from 9 residues. The V end lost 7 bases, the J end lost 11 bases, and 11 bases lay between the germline ends. Germline V gene sequence: CDR1 SQVTM, CDR2 ANQGSEA.

This chain connects TRBV14 to TRBJ2-1; D possibly corresponds to TRBD2 (6 bases). The CDR3 runs 16 residues. V was trimmed by 4 bases and J by 7 bases, leaving 20 bases between them. The germline gives CDR1 SGHDN, CDR2 FVKESK. In nucleotides, the CDR3 is TGTGCCAGCAGCCGCTCACTAGTGGGAGGAGGGAATGAGCAGTTCTTC. Protein product: CASSRSLVGGGNEQFF.